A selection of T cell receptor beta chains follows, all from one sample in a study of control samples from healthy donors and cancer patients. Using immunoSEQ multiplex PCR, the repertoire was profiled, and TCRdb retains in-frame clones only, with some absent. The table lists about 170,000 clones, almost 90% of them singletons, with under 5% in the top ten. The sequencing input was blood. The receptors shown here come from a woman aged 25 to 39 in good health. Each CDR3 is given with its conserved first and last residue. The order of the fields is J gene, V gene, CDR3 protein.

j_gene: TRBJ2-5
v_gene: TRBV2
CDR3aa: CASTQDGTPQETQYF

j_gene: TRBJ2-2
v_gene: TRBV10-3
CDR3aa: CAISVGTGGHGELFF

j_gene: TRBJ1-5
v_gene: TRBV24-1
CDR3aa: CATSPTGGSQPQHF

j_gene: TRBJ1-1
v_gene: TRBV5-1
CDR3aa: CASSLGDVGWTEAFF

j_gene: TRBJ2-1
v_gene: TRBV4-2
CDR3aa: CASSQEGREVPYNEQFF

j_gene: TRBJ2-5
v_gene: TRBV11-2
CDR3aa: CASSLYAGGETQYF

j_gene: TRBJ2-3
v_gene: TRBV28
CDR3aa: CASTVAGLSTTDTQYF

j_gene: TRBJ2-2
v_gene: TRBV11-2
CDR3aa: CASSWPGAPTGELFF

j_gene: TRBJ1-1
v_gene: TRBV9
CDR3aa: CASSVDPGKTEAFF

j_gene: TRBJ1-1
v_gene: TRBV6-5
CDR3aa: CASRTASNTEAFF